The 29 T cell receptor beta chains below were found in one sample sequenced in a study of response to subunit inactivated influenza vaccine listed by TCRdb under 2018. Receptor amplification or capture employed RT-PCR. The run used an Illumina HiSeq 2500. The public reads were quality trimmed at Q25 with fastp and then assembled into clones with MiXCR by TCRdb, keeping productive beta chains. Rows merge per CDR3 protein into single entries with the most common DNA and genes. Here the sample has 200,000 to 300,000 distinct CDR3 sequences; 12% occur a single time. 7.5% to 10% of the sample rests with the top ten. Sequencing used non-naive T cells sorted from PBMCs, obtained 14 days before vaccination. Taken with the paper, the label for cell subset or site translates to: memory T cell fraction. All receptors come from a man aged 50-60 years who received an inactivated influenza vaccine. Donor details come from another sample of the same person, matched by shared clones.

The chain carries TRBV12-3 or TRBV12-4 and TRBJ2-4; the D gene could be TRBD1 or TRBD2 (5 bases each). The CDR3 runs to 17 residues. This CDR3 reads CTLCPGPLKRAKNIQYF. The CDR3 DNA sequence: TGTACCCTCTGCCCGGGACCCCTAAAACGGGCCAAAAACATTCAGTACTTC.

This clonotype was counted a few times. CDR3 sequence (DNA): TGCGCCAGCAGAGAGCAGGGGAACACCGGGGAGCTGTTTTTT. It translates to CASREQGNTGELFF. V is TRBV5-1 and J is TRBJ2-2; weak D call: TRBD1 (5 bases). Trimming cost V 5 bases and J 1 base, with 9 bases left between them. The CDR3 runs to 14 residues. Germline CDR1 reads SGHRS; CDR2 reads YFSETQ. The full variable domain, its missing parts supplied by reference TRBV5-1 and TRBJ2-2, is KAGVTQTPRYLIKTRGQQVTLSCSPISGHRSVSWYQQTPGQGLQFLFEYFSETQRNKGNFPGRFSGRQFSNSRSEMNVSTLELGDSALYLCASREQGNTGELFFGEGSRLTVL.

The chain joins TRBV11-1 to TRBJ2-6; no reliable D call. The CDR3 runs 15 residues. CDR1 is SGHAT and CDR2 is FQDESV in the germline V gene (reference sequence). V lost 5 bases, J lost 2 bases, and 10 bases lay in between. For the CDR3, the DNA is TGTGCCAGCAGCCTGGGCCCAACTGGGGCCAACGTCCTGACTTTC. This codes for CASSLGPTGANVLTF.

In this sample, this clonotype turned up a few times. CDR3 region: CRGDRMNTEAFF. CDR3 DNA: TGCAGGGGGGACAGGATGAACACTGAAGCTTTCTTT. The chain uses TRBV20-1 and TRBJ1-1, with 8 bases matching TRBD1. Germline V gene lookup returns CDR1 DFQATT and CDR2 SNEGSKA (reference sequence). This CDR3 spans 12 amino acids.

This clonotype was recorded many times. V and J are TRBV7-2 and TRBJ1-6; D ambiguous. Trimming removed 2 bases at V and 9 bases at J, with 5 bases between. The CDR3 is 12 residues long. Per the germline V gene, CDR1 is SGHTA and CDR2 is FQGNSA. The CDR3 nucleotides read TGTGCCAGCAGCTTATATCCTTCACCCCTCCACTTT. As protein: CASSLYPSPLHF.

On this clonotype: A much larger clone differs from this one at a single base, so this may be a read error. The chain uses TRBV20-1 and TRBJ1-1, with 7 positions matching TRBD1. The CDR3 is 14 residues long. With 5 bases clipped from V and 1 base from J, the junction kept 7 bases outside the gene matches. In germline, CDR1 is DFQATT, CDR2 SNEGSKA (reference sequence). CDR3 loop: CSAPGQRPNTEAFF. CDR3 DNA sequence: TGCAGTGCTCCGGGACAGAGACCGAACACTGAAGCTTTCTTT.

This clonotype was counted at least ten times. The chain links TRBV6-2 or TRBV6-3 to TRBJ1-1, with no clear D. Germline V CDR1 and CDR2: MNHEY, SVGEGT. This CDR3 has 12 amino acids. The V and J ends lost 7 bases and 1 base respectively, with 7 bases between them. CDR3 amino acids: CASTLGNTEAFF. The CDR3 DNA reads TGTGCCAGCACCTTAGGGAACACTGAAGCTTTCTTT.

The CDR3, as DNA: TGTGCCAGCAGCCAATTCCCAGGGGGCAGAGATACGCAGTATTTT. This gives the protein CASSQFPGGRDTQYF. The V and J genes are TRBV14 and TRBJ2-3; 8 bases line up with TRBD1. The V gene's germline CDR1 is SGHDN and CDR2 FVKESK. The CDR3 sequence is 15 residues long. The V and J ends lost 2 bases and 5 bases, in that order; junction bases with no gene match: 6.

This clonotype came up many times. The gene calls are TRBV5-1 and TRBJ2-7, with a possible D match to TRBD2 (7 bases). V was clipped by 5 bases and J by 4 bases, with 13 bases between them. The CDR3 has 13 amino acids. Looked up from germline, CDR1 is SGHRS and CDR2 is YFSETQ. The CDR3 DNA reads TGCGCCAGCAGTTCACAGGGAGGGTACGAGCAGTACTTC. Translating gives CASSSQGGYEQYF.

This clonotype was found many times. This chain links TRBV3-1 with TRBJ1-1; D remains unclear. Between the trimmed V and J ends, which lost 2 bases and 1 base, there was a span of 14 bases. The CDR3 is 16 residues long. The germline CDR1 and CDR2 sequences are LGHDT and YNNKEL (reference sequence). In nucleotides, the CDR3 is TGTGCCAGCAGCCAACGCGGCAGTGTGGGGAACACTGAAGCTTTCTTT. Protein: CASSQRGSVGNTEAFF.

This clonotype was counted a few times. This chain connects TRBV6-2 or TRBV6-3 to TRBJ1-1, with 8 bases identical to TRBD1. V trimming: 6 bases; J trimming: 5 bases; junction bases outside the gene matches: 8. The CDR3 consists of 14 residues. Germline-derived CDR1 and CDR2 are MNHEY and SVGEGT. CDR3 region: CASRPDRVETEAFF. DNA for the CDR3: TGTGCCAGCAGACCGGACAGGGTTGAAACTGAAGCTTTCTTT.

This clonotype showed up just a few times. V usage is TRBV4-3 and J usage is TRBJ1-6; D gene unclear. Trimming cost V 3 bases and J 7 bases, with 7 bases left between them. Germline V lookup: CDR1 LGHNA, CDR2 YSLEER. The CDR3 covers 13 residues. The CDR3 region has the DNA TGCGCCAGCAGCCAGGCACAGAATTCACCCCTCCACTTT. Residues: CASSQAQNSPLHF.

This clonotype was detected only a few times. The V and J genes are TRBV19 and TRBJ2-1; TRBD1 agrees at 8 bases. With V trimmed by 4 bases and J by 9 bases, 8 bases remained unmatched. This CDR3 spans 14 amino acids. Per the germline V gene, CDR1 is LNHDA and CDR2 is SQIVND (reference sequence). CDR3 protein: CASSTSGGWSEQFF. The CDR3 nucleotides are TGTGCCAGTAGTACGTCAGGGGGCTGGAGTGAGCAGTTCTTC.

This clonotype came up a few times. This chain links TRBV4-2 with TRBJ2-2; 12 nucleotides align to TRBD2. Germline V gene lookup returns CDR1 LGHNA and CDR2 YNFKEQ. V shed 3 bases and J 6 bases; nucleotides not matched to a gene: 8. The CDR3 is 17 amino acids. CDR3 loop: CASSQSGLAGPAGELFF. CDR3 DNA sequence: TGTGCCAGCAGCCAGAGCGGACTAGCGGGGCCAGCCGGGGAGCTGTTTTTT.

The V and J genes are TRBV4-1 and TRBJ2-1; 10 nucleotides line up with TRBD2. Germline V lookup: CDR1 MGHRA, CDR2 YSYEKL. The CDR3 runs 15 residues. Losses at the gene ends were 1 base for V and 9 bases for J; bases not matched to a gene: 6. The CDR3 DNA is TGCGCCAGCAGCCAAGTGTCTAGCGGGAGTAGTGAGCAGTTCTTC. Amino acid sequence: CASSQVSSGSSEQFF.

This clonotype was seen ten or more times. The V and J genes are TRBV5-1 and TRBJ2-5, with no clear D. V gave up 3 bases and J gave up 1 base, with 10 bases separating them. CDR3 length: 14 residues. Germline CDR1 SGHRS, CDR2 YFSETQ. CDR3 coding DNA: TGCGCCAGCAGCTGGATGACGGTCCAAGAGACCCAGTACTTC. It is translated as CASSWMTVQETQYF.

This clonotype showed up many times. The rearrangement joins TRBV5-8 to TRBJ2-7; 10 bases align to TRBD1. V shed 5 bases and J 4 bases; nucleotides not matched to a gene: 9. This CDR3 has 15 residues. CDR1 is SGHTS and CDR2 is YDEGEE in the germline V gene. CDR3 loop: CASRKIPGQGYEQYF. CDR3 nucleotide sequence: TGTGCCAGCAGGAAGATTCCGGGACAGGGGTACGAGCAGTACTTC. The full variable domain, completed using reference TRBV5-8 and TRBJ2-7, is EAGVTQSPTHLIKTRGQQATLRCSPISGHTSVYWYQQALGLGLQFLLWYDEGEERNRGNFPPRFSGRQFPNYSSELNVNALELEDSALYLCASRKIPGQGYEQYFGPGTRLTVT.

This clonotype occurred a few times. The chain links TRBV7-9 to TRBJ1-4; a weak D match, TRBD1 (5 bases). This CDR3 region has 16 residues. V was trimmed by 5 bases and J by 8 bases, leaving 21 bases between them. Germline lookup yields CDR1 SEHNR and CDR2 FQNEAQ (reference sequence). The CDR3 nucleotides read TGTGCCAGCAGCCCCACGCGGGCAGGGCAGGGCGAAAAACTGTTTTTT. Amino acid sequence: CASSPTRAGQGEKLFF.

This clonotype was observed a handful of times. The chain is built from TRBV5-5 and TRBJ1-1; D is possibly TRBD1 (5 bases). The germline V and J ends were trimmed by 1 base and 4 bases, with 14 bases remaining between them. CDR1 and CDR2 (germline): SGHKS, YYEKEE (reference sequence). This CDR3 has 15 residues. CDR3 sequence reads: CASSLIGGLATEAFF. Here the CDR3 DNA reads TGTGCCAGCAGCTTGATCGGGGGGTTGGCCACTGAAGCTTTCTTT.

This sequence joins TRBV18 and TRBJ2-1; tentative D call: TRBD2 (5 bases). This CDR3 comprises 16 residues. Germline-derived CDR1 and CDR2 are KGHSH and LQKENI. V gave up 3 bases and J gave up 0 bases, with 12 bases separating them. The CDR3 region has the DNA TGTGCCAGCTCACCCTCCAGCGGTAGCTCCTACAATGAGCAGTTCTTC. Its translation is CASSPSSGSSYNEQFF.

This clonotype was recorded a few times. The V gene is TRBV15, the J gene TRBJ1-1, with D unresolved. V lost 5 bases and J 2 bases, leaving 3 bases between the germline ends. Germline CDR1 LNHNV, CDR2 YYDKDF (reference sequence). The CDR3 loop spans 11 amino acids. The CDR3 spells CATSSNTEAFF. For the CDR3, the DNA is TGTGCCACCAGCTCAAACACTGAAGCTTTCTTT.

The rearrangement links TRBV5-4 to TRBJ2-1; 9 bases align to TRBD2. The CDR3 runs to 18 residues. CDR1 and CDR2 from the germline V gene are SGHNT and YYREEE (reference sequence). After removal of 2 bases from V and 0 bases from J, the junction contained 9 bases not matched to a gene. The CDR3 region has the DNA TGTGCCAGCAGCTTCAATATACGACTAGCGGACTCCTACAATGAGCAGTTCTTC. This sequence encodes CASSFNIRLADSYNEQFF.

In this sample, this clonotype turned up many times. This chain uses TRBV5-1 with TRBJ2-1; TRBD1 aligns across 7 bases. The CDR3 loop spans 16 amino acids. After removal of 2 bases from V and 9 bases from J, the junction contained 14 bases not matched to a gene. The germline V gene encodes CDR1 SGHRS and CDR2 YFSETQ. DNA of the CDR3: TGCGCCAGCAGCTTAACCGGGACAGCGAGACTGGGTGAGCAGTTCTTC. It is translated as CASSLTGTARLGEQFF. Looking up the rest from reference TRBV5-1 and TRBJ2-1 gives the full variable domain: KAGVTQTPRYLIKTRGQQVTLSCSPISGHRSVSWYQQTPGQGLQFLFEYFSETQRNKGNFPGRFSGRQFSNSRSEMNVSTLELGDSALYLCASSLTGTARLGEQFFGPGTRLTVL.

This clonotype was picked up many times. J is TRBJ2-5 and V is TRBV27; D call uncertain. CDR3 length: 13 amino acids. The V end was cut by 4 bases, the J end by 0 bases, with 6 bases between. Looked up from germline, CDR1 is MNHEY and CDR2 is SMNVEV (reference sequence). This CDR3 is CASSSGNQETQYF. The DNA of the CDR3 is TGTGCCAGCAGTTCCGGCAACCAAGAGACCCAGTACTTC.

The table lists this clonotype with many counts. The rearrangement uses TRBV2 and TRBJ2-2; 8 bases map to TRBD1. V gave up 2 bases and J gave up 12 bases; unmatched junction bases: 8. Germline CDR1 SNHLY, CDR2 FYNNEI. This CDR3 spans 14 amino acids. The CDR3 here is CASSERQGIAKLFF. In DNA, the CDR3 is TGTGCCAGCAGTGAACGACAGGGGATCGCGAAGCTGTTTTTT.

The chain combines TRBV14 with TRBJ1-4; D might be TRBD1 (5 bases). The CDR3 is made up of 13 amino acids. From germline, CDR1 is SGHDN and CDR2 FVKESK. Trimming stripped 4 bases from V and 5 bases from J, with 8 bases between. This CDR3 is CASSRPGNEKLFF. In DNA, the CDR3 is TGTGCCAGCAGCCGCCCAGGGAATGAAAAACTGTTTTTT.

This clonotype came up many times. The J gene is TRBJ2-3, the V gene TRBV15; no reliable D call. Germline V gives CDR1 LNHNV, CDR2 YYDKDF (reference sequence). Trimming pared 2 bases from V and 1 base from J, leaving 4 bases between. This CDR3 has 13 amino acids. CDR3 sequence reads: CATSRRGTDTQYF. The DNA of the CDR3 is TGTGCCACCAGCAGAAGGGGCACAGATACGCAGTATTTT.

At least ten counts were recorded for this clonotype. J is TRBJ2-1 and V is TRBV20-1; 7 bases are shared with TRBD2. The germline V gene has CDR1 DFQATT and CDR2 SNEGSKA (reference sequence). This CDR3 is 15 amino acids long. V lost 3 bases to trimming and J lost 7 bases; unmatched junction nucleotides: 12. The chain's CDR3 is CSASAVGGPSNEQFF. The DNA of the CDR3 is TGCAGTGCTAGCGCCGTGGGAGGGCCGTCGAATGAGCAGTTCTTC.

The chain links TRBV11-1 to TRBJ2-1; TRBD1 matches at 7 bases. The V gene end was trimmed by 2 bases and the J gene end by 5 bases; junction bases not matched to a gene: 3. The CDR3 spans 14 residues. Per germline, CDR1 SGHAT and CDR2 FQDESV (reference sequence). CDR3: CASSLLTGNNEQFF. CDR3 DNA sequence: TGTGCCAGCAGCTTACTGACAGGGAACAATGAGCAGTTCTTC.